The 11 T cell receptor beta chains listed next were all sequenced from one sample in a study of T cells in localized non-small cell lung cancer. TCRdb keeps only in-frame clones here, not all; method: immunoSEQ multiplex PCR. The sample contains 20,000 to 25,000 clones, 70% to 90% of which appear only once. The sequences come from PBMCs, collected before any cancer treatment. The source of these receptors is a man aged 40 to 70 with stage II lung adenocarcinoma.

V and J are TRBV6-6 and TRBJ2-2; weak D call: TRBD1 (6 bases). Germline V lookup: CDR1 MNHNY, CDR2 SVGAGI (reference sequence). Trimming stripped 7 bases from V and 3 bases from J, with 12 bases between. The CDR3 covers 14 residues. As DNA, the CDR3 is TGTGCCAGCAATGCAGGGGTCCACACCGGGGAGCTGTTTTTT. Translation: CASNAGVHTGELFF.

CDR3 DNA: TGTGCCAGCAGCTTAGGTGGCGGGAGCGCAAACACAGATACGCAGTATTTT. It translates to CASSLGGGSANTDTQYF. The chain couples TRBV11-3 to TRBJ2-3; 7 nucleotides agree with TRBD2. The CDR3 contains 17 residues. Germline trimming cut 1 base from V and 2 bases from J; bases unmatched to any gene: 9. Germline values: CDR1 SGHNT, CDR2 YENEEA.

The rearrangement joins TRBV5-1 to TRBJ1-6; TRBD1 agrees at 10 bases. The CDR3 spans 16 residues. CDR1 is SGHRS, CDR2 YFSETQ, per germline. V was clipped by 2 bases and J by 9 bases; unmatched bases: 8. CDR3 residues: CASSFRGTGEASPLHF. The CDR3 coding sequence is TGCGCCAGCAGCTTTCGGGGGACAGGGGAAGCTTCACCCCTCCACTTT.

This chain connects TRBV5-1 to TRBJ2-5; D may be TRBD1 (6 bases). CDR1 SGHRS and CDR2 YFSETQ come from the germline V gene. The CDR3 runs to 15 residues. V was shortened by 2 bases and J by 1 base, with 12 bases between the two germline ends. The CDR3 protein is CASSLGQGLQETQYF. As DNA, the CDR3 is TGCGCCAGCAGCTTAGGCCAGGGGCTCCAAGAGACCCAGTACTTC.

The chain joins TRBV19 to TRBJ2-3; possibly TRBD2 for D (6 bases). The CDR3 has 14 amino acids. V dropped 5 bases and J dropped 3 bases, with 12 bases sitting between them. CDR1 and CDR2 (germline): LNHDA, SQIVND (reference sequence). CDR3 nucleotide sequence: TGTGCCAGTAGTCTAAGGCGGGGTACAGATACGCAGTATTTT. Its protein is CASSLRRGTDTQYF.

The CDR3 is CASRMGGSASGNTIYF. As DNA, the CDR3 is TGTGCCAGCAGAATGGGGGGGAGCGCCTCTGGAAACACCATATATTTT. V usage is TRBV28 and J usage is TRBJ1-3; TRBD1 is a possible D gene (5 bases). Germline CDR1 reads MDHEN; CDR2 reads SYDVKM. V was shortened by 6 bases and J by 0 bases, with 15 bases between the two germline ends. The CDR3 sequence is 16 residues long.

This chain joins TRBV4-3 and TRBJ2-7; TRBD2 aligns across 8 bases. The CDR3 is 16 amino acids. J was trimmed by 2 bases and V by 0 bases; bases with no gene match: 6. CDR1 LGHNA and CDR2 YSLEER come from the germline V gene. CDR3 DNA sequence: TGCGCCAGCAGCCAAGATCGGCTAGCGGGCACCTACGAGCAGTACTTC. Its translation is CASSQDRLAGTYEQYF.

In its sample, this clone was seen once. This sequence joins TRBV9 and TRBJ2-3; D gene uncertain. With 3 bases removed from V and 5 bases from J, the gap between germline ends came to 13 bases. Germline CDR1 and CDR2: SGDLS and YYNGEE. CDR3 length: 14 amino acids. CDR3 DNA sequence: TGTGCCAGCAGCGATCCCTTGGGCCAAGATACGCAGTATTTT. Translated, it gives CASSDPLGQDTQYF.

Of note for this clone: Other DNA sequences in this specimen translate into the identical CDR3. The V and J genes are TRBV5-4 and TRBJ2-6, with D hard to call. V was pared by 2 bases and J by 0 bases, with 3 bases between. The CDR3 loop spans 14 amino acids. Germline lookup yields CDR1 SGHNT and CDR2 YYREEE (reference sequence). Here the CDR3 DNA reads TGTGCCAGCAGCTTCTCCTCTGGGGCCAACGTCCTGACTTTC. Translated, it gives CASSFSSGANVLTF.

The chain is built from TRBV11-3 and TRBJ2-2, with 8 bases that match TRBD1. The length of the CDR3 is 15 residues. Looked up from germline, CDR1 is SGHNT and CDR2 is YENEEA. Trimming cost V 4 bases and J 4 bases; bases outside gene matches: 5. CDR3 residues: CASSSQGVITGELFF. DNA of the CDR3: TGTGCCAGCAGCTCACAGGGGGTGATCACCGGGGAGCTGTTTTTT. The entire variable domain, with the rest obtained from reference TRBV11-3 and TRBJ2-2, is as follows: EAGVVQSPRYKIIEKKQPVAFWCNPISGHNTLYWYLQNLGQGPELLIRYENEEAVDDSQLPKDRFSAERLKGVDSTLKIQPAELGDSAVYLCASSSQGVITGELFFGEGSRLTVL.

This chain links TRBV6-5 with TRBJ1-2, with D tentatively TRBD1 (6 bases). This CDR3 contains 14 residues. Germline V gene data show CDR1 as MNHEY and CDR2 as SVGAGI. V lost 8 bases to trimming and J lost 8 bases, with 21 bases between them. The CDR3 nucleotides are TGTGCCAGCGGCCCGTCCAACAGGGCGGCCGGCTACACCTTC. It translates to CASGPSNRAAGYTF.